A selection of T cell receptor beta chains follows, all from one sample in a study of blood T cells in healthy people across ages. TCRdb ran MiXCR on the 5' RACE reads and lists one entry per CDR3 protein. The sample lists roughly 1.9 million distinct CDR3 sequences, around 40% occurring once. Sample: blood. These receptors came from a human donor in good health. CDR3s include the opening cysteine and the closing phenylalanine or tryptophan. D genes are given only for firm matches. For some rows the clone size is stated as once, few or many, or as a class when expanded; others skip it.

>TRBV12-3/TRBV12-4|.|.|TRBJ2-1
TGTGCCAGCAGCCCTAGACAGGGACTCTACAATGAGCAGTTCTTC
CASSPRQGLYNEQFF
>TRBV6-6|.|TRBD1|TRBJ1-2
TGTGCCAGCAGTTACAACCGGGACAGGGGTAGCTACACCTTC
CASSYNRDRGSYTF
>TRBV20-1|once|.|TRBJ1-1
TGCAGTGCCGAGGGCCCTGAAGCTTTCTTT
CSAEGPEAFF
>TRBV12-3/TRBV12-4|.|.|TRBJ2-1
TGTGCCAGCAGTTTACTAGACAGCAAGCAGTTCTTC
CASSLLDSKQFF
>TRBV4-2|.|TRBD2|TRBJ2-1
TGTGCCAGCAGCCAACCAGGGACTAGCGGGTTATTGCAGTTCTTC
CASSQPGTSGLLQFF
>TRBV5-1|few|.|TRBJ1-2
TGCGCCAGCAGCTTGGGGTTGACAGCCTATGGCTACACCTTC
CASSLGLTAYGYTF
>TRBV14|few|TRBD1|TRBJ1-4
TGTGCCAGCAGCCAAGCCCGACAGGGCCCGGGTGAAAAACTGTTTTTT
CASSQARQGPGEKLFF
>TRBV6-1|.|.|TRBJ1-5
TGTGCCAGCAGTGTGGATGTTAGCAATCAGCCCTGGCATTTT
CASSVDVSNQPWHF
>TRBV29-1|.|.|TRBJ2-4
TGCAGCGTTGTAAGGCAGGGGGGAGAGCAGTACTTC
CSVVRQGGEQYF
>TRBV7-2|few|TRBD1|TRBJ2-7
TGTGCCAGCAGCTTAGTGGGGACAGGGGCTCTTCGCGAGCAGTACTTC
CASSLVGTGALREQYF
>TRBV4-2|once|TRBD2|TRBJ2-3
TGTGCCAGCAGCCAAGTTCAGCGGGGAGGCACAGATACGCAGTATTTT
CASSQVQRGGTDTQYF
>TRBV29-1|.|TRBD1|TRBJ1-2
TGCAGCGTTGACACAGGGGGGGATGGCTACACCTTC
CSVDTGGDGYTF
>TRBV20-1|.|.|TRBJ2-1
TGCAGTGCTAGAGATCAATTACAGGGAAACTACAATGAGCAGTTCTTC
CSARDQLQGNYNEQFF
>TRBV29-1|many|TRBD2|TRBJ2-5
TGCAGCGTTCCGACTAGCCTCAGCCAAGAGACCCAGTACTTC
CSVPTSLSQETQYF
>TRBV6-1|few|TRBD2|TRBJ2-7
TGTGCCAGCAGAACCGGGACTAGCGCCGACGTAGCCCAGTACTTC
CASRTGTSADVAQYF
>TRBV4-3|few|TRBD1|TRBJ2-3
TGCGCCAGCAGCCGTGGACAGGGGGCAGTAGATACGCAGTATTTT
CASSRGQGAVDTQYF
>TRBV5-5|.|TRBD2|TRBJ2-2
TGTGCCAGCAGAACCGGACTAGCAGTGGCCGGGGAGCTGTTTTTT
CASRTGLAVAGELFF
>TRBV7-6|many|TRBD1|TRBJ2-7
TGTGCCAGCAGCTCTTCCGGGACAGGGGTTGGCGAGCAGTACTTC
CASSSSGTGVGEQYF
>TRBV12-5|.|.|TRBJ1-3
TGTGCTAGTGGCCGTCGTGGGGTCGGAAGCTCTGGAAACACCATATATTTT
CASGRRGVGSSGNTIYF
>TRBV9|.|TRBD2|TRBJ2-3
TGTGCCAGCAGCGTTCTGGCTAGCGGGGGCCTCACAGATACGCAGTATTTT
CASSVLASGGLTDTQYF
>TRBV15|few|TRBD1|TRBJ2-7
TGTGCCACCAGCAGAGGAGGACAGGGGGTCTACGAGCAGTACTTC
CATSRGGQGVYEQYF
>TRBV12-3/TRBV12-4|few|.|TRBJ1-2
TGTGCCAGCAGCCCACGGATCCGGACCTCTGGCTACACCTTC
CASSPRIRTSGYTF
>TRBV24-1|.|.|TRBJ1-2
TGTGCCACCAGTGGAGGACAGCCTCCTAACTATGGCTACACCTTC
CATSGGQPPNYGYTF
>TRBV15|few|TRBD1|TRBJ1-2
TGTGCCACCAGCAGTCTCGGACAGGGGGCAGATGGCTACACCTTC
CATSSLGQGADGYTF
>TRBV7-2|few|TRBD1|TRBJ2-7
TGTGCCAGCAGCTTAGTAACCGGGACAGGTGGAAAAAGTTCCAACTACGAGCAGTACTTC
CASSLVTGTGGKSSNYEQYF
>TRBV6-6|few|TRBD1|TRBJ2-6
TGTGCCAGCAGTTCCGTGCTCGGACAGGGGATCAACGTCCTGACTTTC
CASSSVLGQGINVLTF
>TRBV28|few|.|TRBJ2-5
TGTGCCAGCAGTTGGGACGTGAAGGAGACCCAGTACTTC
CASSWDVKETQYF
>TRBV20-1|.|.|TRBJ2-5
TGCAGTGCTCAGATGACAGTCCAAGAGACCCAGTACTTC
CSAQMTVQETQYF
>TRBV12-3/TRBV12-4|.|TRBD1|TRBJ2-2
TGTGCCAGCAGTTCTAGCGACAGGGGACCTAACGGGGAGCTGTTGTTT
CASSSSDRGPNGELLF
>TRBV11-1|few|TRBD1|TRBJ2-5
TGTGCCAGCAGCTTGGGACAGACAAGAGACCAGTACTTC
CASSLGQTRDQYF
>TRBV27|.|TRBD1|TRBJ1-2
TGTGCCAGCAGTTCCGGGGGACAGATTCTCACTAGTGGCTACACCTTC
CASSSGGQILTSGYTF
>TRBV30|.|.|TRBJ1-5
TGTGCCTGGAGTGGGGGGCTTCAGCCCCAGCATTTT
CAWSGGLQPQHF
>TRBV2|.|.|TRBJ1-2
TGTGCCAGCAGTGAAATTTTTTCAGGGCTTGGCTACACCTTC
CASSEIFSGLGYTF
>TRBV6-2/TRBV6-3|many|.|TRBJ1-5
TGTGCCAGCAGTTACGGGGGGGGCAATCAGCCCCAGCATTTT
CASSYGGGNQPQHF
>TRBV11-1|.|TRBD1|TRBJ2-5
TGTGCCAGCAGCTTAAGGGGACAGGCCCTGAGGGAGACCCAGTACTTC
CASSLRGQALRETQYF
>TRBV20-1|.|.|TRBJ1-5
TGCAGTGCTAGAGCTGGGGTAACATTACTCTCCCCCCAGCATTTT
CSARAGVTLLSPQHF
>TRBV25-1|few|TRBD1|TRBJ2-5
TGTGCCAGCAGTGACCACAGGGGTTTGGAGACCCAGTACTTC
CASSDHRGLETQYF
>TRBV29-1|.|.|TRBJ1-1
TGCAGCGTTGAAGAGGCTCGTGACCTTCGTCAGTGGCACACTGAAGCTTTCTTT
CSVEEARDLRQWHTEAFF
>TRBV6-1|.|TRBD1|TRBJ1-1
TGTGCCAGCAGTCAAACCGACAGGGGGAATTACGCCACTGAAGCTTTCTTT
CASSQTDRGNYATEAFF
>TRBV15|few|TRBD1|TRBJ1-6
TGTGCCACCAGCAGAGATTTAGGAGCAGGGGGTAATTCACCCCTCCACTTT
CATSRDLGAGGNSPLHF
>TRBV9|.|.|TRBJ1-2
TGTGCCAGCAGCGTCCTCCCAGGGGACTCTTCCTATGGCTACACCTTC
CASSVLPGDSSYGYTF
>TRBV7-2|few|.|TRBJ2-3
TGTGCCAGCAGCTCGCCCGTGGTCCCAGATACGCAGTATTTT
CASSSPVVPDTQYF
>TRBV27|few|TRBD2|TRBJ2-7
TGTGCCAGCAGTCCCTCGAGCGGGGCCCGCTCCTACGAGCAGTACTTC
CASSPSSGARSYEQYF
>TRBV20-1|.|TRBD2|TRBJ2-1
TGCAGTGCCAAAGGCGGGACTAGCGGCTACAATGAGCAGTTCTTC
CSAKGGTSGYNEQFF
>TRBV11-3|once|TRBD2|TRBJ2-3
TGTGCCAGCAGCTCCGGGAGCGGGGGCCCCACAGATACGCAGTATTTT
CASSSGSGGPTDTQYF
>TRBV6-1|few|.|TRBJ2-4
TGTGCCAGCAGATCAGGGGTACTAGCCAAAAACATTCAGTACTTC
CASRSGVLAKNIQYF
>TRBV12-3/TRBV12-4|few|.|TRBJ2-1
TGTGCCAGCAGTTTAGTCCGCCACGAGCAGTTCTTC
CASSLVRHEQFF
>TRBV12-3/TRBV12-4|.|.|TRBJ1-4
TGTGCCAGCAGTTTAGCTCTCGCGGAAGGAAAACTGTTTTTT
CASSLALAEGKLFF